This T cell receptor beta chain came from a study of B cell selection in AIRE deficiency (dated by TCRdb to the late 2010s). About the study as a whole: Researchers compared the TCRbeta repertoires of sorted blood CD4+ conventional T cells and regulatory T cells from AIRE-deficient patients with the corresponding repertoires from healthy controls. The TCR-sequenced cohort comprised roughly 5 AIRE-deficient APECED patients and roughly 5 healthy control donors.

About this clone itself: Its antigen is still unknown. Base qualities are missing; no much larger clone stands one base away.

CD4+CD25hiCD127low/negative cells were sorted as the regulatory T cell population. The control samples were obtained from healthy donors who were not related to the patients. A FACSAria flow cytometer was used to sort the Tconv and Treg cells intended for TCRbeta sequencing. The sorted cells went into 5-ml round-bottom polystyrene tubes, and the dry cell pellets were then frozen at -80 degrees C until sequencing. A distance of 15 bases separates the germline ends of V and J, which lose 0 bases and 15 bases respectively. The CDR3 contains 13 residues, cysteine and phenylalanine counted. Of the read, only the CDR3 DNA is kept; its 39 bases are in frame from base 1. CDR1 LNHNV and CDR2 YYDKDF are derived from the germline V gene (reference sequence). The immunoSEQ platform was used for TCRbeta chain sequencing. From the authors' description of their analysis: Pooled Treg repertoires yielded 50,000 to 65,000 distinct TCRbeta sequences from patients and roughly 95,000 from healthy donors. Treg TCRbeta sequences found in two or more individuals were classed as public, and these public Treg TCRbeta sequences were then looked for in Tconv repertoires. Differences between groups were assessed by Mann-Whitney U tests with Bonferroni-Dunn correction in GraphPad Prism 7.03. Drawn from immuneACCESS, this table holds only the in-frame rearrangements with V and J called that TCRdb kept. Clones are partly lost; checked studies trace under half to an unresolved V gene and leave the rest unexplained. V, J and clone size were drawn from that table, and D and trimming were deduced from the DNA. Counted in this sample were tens of thousands of clones; about nine tenths of them appeared once. The ten biggest clones cover 1.4% of the sample.

Here is what the overall study found, with its caveats: Of 3,000 to 4,500 shared Treg TCRbeta sequences, less than 35% were shared only among healthy donors and less than 10% only among patients, suggesting less efficient Treg selection without AIRE. Only TCRbeta chains were sequenced, and approximately 38% of shared healthy-donor Treg sequences were also present in healthy Tconv cells, possibly due to differing TCRalpha chains. About 28% of the Treg TCRbeta sequences shared among healthy donors turned up in patient Tconv cells, suggesting that Treg-biased clones are diverted into the Tconv compartment. Shared Treg sequences had shorter CDR3s, which reflects a bias toward rearrangements containing few non-templated nucleotide insertions. TCRBV gene usage, CDR3 length and TCR diversity in Tconv and Treg cells from AIRE-deficient patients were found to be similar to those in cells from healthy donors.

The chain was built from TRBV15 and TRBJ2-1; the D segment may tentatively be TRBD1 or TRBD2, each giving 5 matched bases. This sequence originates from a human donor in good health. The sequenced sample consisted of CD4+CD25+ Tregs sorted from PBMCs. This receptor carries the CDR3 CATSRDGAQGPFF. The DNA sequence is given as TGTGCCACCAGCAGAGATGGGGCGCAGGGACCGTTCTTC.